Presented here are 18 T cell receptor beta chains from one specimen sequenced in a study of immune evolution from preneoplasia to lung adenocarcinoma. The assay was immunoSEQ multiplex PCR, and TCRdb's table has in-frame clones only and misses some. In the table there are 4,500 to 5,000 clones, 70% to 90% of which are singletons. Source material: FFPE atypical adenomatous hyperplasia tissue from the lung. The subset denotes: atypical adenomatous hyperplasia (AAH), lung preneoplasia. The source of these receptors is a person between 70 and 80 years old with lung adenocarcinoma.

The V and J genes are TRBV7-9 and TRBJ2-1; D is ambiguous. Per germline, CDR1 SEHNR and CDR2 FQNEAQ (reference sequence). CDR3 length equals 11 residues. Trimming pared 1 base from V and 9 bases from J, leaving 4 bases between. CDR3 coding DNA: TGTGCCAGCAGCTTAGTGTTTGAGCAGTTCTTC. It codes for CASSLVFEQFF.

The chain uses TRBV6-5 and TRBJ1-1; D is unresolved. Germline-derived CDR1 and CDR2 are MNHEY and SVGAGI. The CDR3 sequence is 13 residues long. The germline V and J ends were trimmed by 2 bases and 11 bases, with 15 bases remaining between them. DNA of the CDR3: TGTGCCAGCAGTTACGTGAACAGCCATAGGGCTTTCTTT. It specifies CASSYVNSHRAFF.

The rearrangement uses TRBV19 and TRBJ2-6, with TRBD2 as a possible D gene (6 bases). The ends were cut back, 9 bases at V and 0 bases at J, with 9 bases in the middle. The length of the CDR3 is 14 residues. Germline V CDR1 and CDR2: LNHDA, SQIVND (reference sequence). As DNA, the CDR3 is TGTGCCAGAGGAGGGCCCTCTGGGGCCAACGTCCTGACTTTC. Residues: CARGGPSGANVLTF.

In this sample, this clone is large. The gene calls are TRBV19 and TRBJ1-2; D remains ambiguous. V was clipped by 6 bases and J by 6 bases, with 8 bases between them. The germline CDR1 and CDR2 sequences are LNHDA and SQIVND (reference sequence). This CDR3 has 11 amino acids. The CDR3 DNA sequence: TGTGCCAGTAGAGTCGTTGATGGCTACACCTTC. Protein sequence: CASRVVDGYTF.

V and J are TRBV18 and TRBJ2-3, with TRBD2 matching 13 bases. Germline-derived CDR1 and CDR2 are KGHSH and LQKENI. Trimming cost V 1 base and J 4 bases; bases outside gene matches: 2. CDR3 length equals 16 residues. The CDR3 region has the DNA TGTGCCAGCTCACCACGACTAGCGGGAGGCGCAGATACGCAGTATTTT. This translates into CASSPRLAGGADTQYF.

This rearrangement joins TRBV19 to TRBJ2-1, with 7 nucleotides matching TRBD2. This CDR3 comprises 16 residues. Per the germline V gene, CDR1 is LNHDA and CDR2 is SQIVND (reference sequence). Germline trimming cut 5 bases from V and 0 bases from J; bases unmatched to any gene: 7. The CDR3 region is CASSYGGSGSYNEQFF. The CDR3 DNA reads TGTGCCAGTAGTTATGGCGGGAGTGGCTCCTACAATGAGCAGTTCTTC. Variable domain in full (rest from reference TRBV19 and TRBJ2-1): DGGITQSPKYLFRKEGQNVTLSCEQNLNHDAMYWYRQDPGQGLRLIYYSQIVNDFQKGDIAEGYSVSREKKESFPLTVTSAQKNPTAFYLCASSYGGSGSYNEQFFGPGTRLTVL.

V and J are TRBV30 and TRBJ2-3; D is unresolved. Germline loops: CDR1 GTSNPN, CDR2 SVGIG (reference sequence). Trimming cost V 3 bases and J 5 bases, with 6 bases left between them. The CDR3 loop spans 11 amino acids. The CDR3 nucleotides read TGTGCCTGGAGCATTATAGATACGCAGTATTTT. Translated, it gives CAWSIIDTQYF.

CDR3 coding DNA: TGTGCCAGCAGCTTAGGGGGCGTCGAGACCCAGTACTTC. It specifies CASSLGGVETQYF. The chain uses TRBV11-2 and TRBJ2-5, with D tentatively TRBD1 (5 bases). V dropped 1 base and J dropped 5 bases, with 8 bases sitting between them. This CDR3 has 13 amino acids. CDR1 is SGHAT, CDR2 FQNNGV, per germline.

A single count supports this clone. This chain links TRBV6-1 with TRBJ2-7, with 13 positions matching TRBD2. V lost 6 bases to trimming and J lost 3 bases; unmatched junction nucleotides: 5. Looked up from germline, CDR1 is MNHNS and CDR2 is SASEGT. The CDR3 runs to 15 residues. CDR3 loop: CASSRGTSGIYEQYF. The DNA of the CDR3 is TGTGCCAGCAGCCGCGGGACTAGCGGGATCTACGAGCAGTACTTC.

V and J are TRBV19 and TRBJ1-5, with 7 nucleotides matching TRBD1. CDR3 length: 16 residues. J was trimmed by 4 bases and V by 4 bases; bases with no gene match: 10. CDR1 is LNHDA, CDR2 SQIVND, per germline (reference sequence). The CDR3 spells CASSTRTGRGNQPQHF. In DNA form, the CDR3 reads TGTGCCAGTAGTACCCGGACAGGCCGAGGAAATCAGCCCCAGCATTTT.

The rearrangement joins TRBV28 to TRBJ2-7; tentatively, D is TRBD2 (6 bases). Trimming stripped 6 bases from V and 1 base from J, with 13 bases between. This CDR3 contains 14 residues. Per the germline V gene, CDR1 is MDHEN and CDR2 is SYDVKM. The CDR3 is CASRDRGRSYEQYF. The CDR3 nucleotides read TGTGCCAGCAGGGACCGGGGGAGATCCTACGAGCAGTACTTC.

V gene TRBV5-1 combines with J gene TRBJ2-1; 7 nucleotides align to TRBD2. J was trimmed by 4 bases and V by 2 bases; bases with no gene match: 12. Per the germline V gene, CDR1 is SGHRS and CDR2 is YFSETQ. This CDR3 is 17 amino acids long. The chain's CDR3 is CASSLIRAGRRYNEQFF. The CDR3, as DNA: TGCGCCAGCAGCTTAATAAGAGCGGGGCGGAGGTACAATGAGCAGTTCTTC.

This chain uses TRBV7-3 with TRBJ2-2; D unresolved. Trimming pared 5 bases from V and 1 base from J, leaving 8 bases between. The CDR3 has 14 amino acids. The germline V gene encodes CDR1 SGHTA and CDR2 FQGTGA. The CDR3 DNA is TGTGCCAGCAGCCGGACCGTGAACACCGGGGAGCTGTTTTTT. This codes for CASSRTVNTGELFF.

The V call is TRBV28, the J call TRBJ1-4; the D is unclear. CDR3 length: 13 amino acids. Between the trimmed V and J ends, which lost 10 bases and 7 bases, there was a span of 16 bases. CDR1 is MDHEN, CDR2 SYDVKM, per germline. The CDR3 spells CATSGMGAEKLFF. CDR3 DNA sequence: TGTGCCACGAGTGGAATGGGAGCTGAAAAACTGTTTTTT.

The rearrangement links TRBV5-6 to TRBJ1-4; 12 bases line up with TRBD1. In germline, CDR1 is SGHDT, CDR2 YYEEEE. The V segment lost 2 bases and the J segment 4 bases; nucleotides outside the gene matches: 3. This CDR3 contains 16 residues. CDR3 residues: CASSFGTGGGNEKLFF. The DNA for the CDR3 is TGTGCCAGCAGCTTCGGGACAGGGGGCGGTAATGAAAAACTGTTTTTT.

A remark on this clone: At one boundary the junction diverges from the germline segment, which might be a read error. Other nucleotide sequences in the sample specify the same CDR3. This chain uses TRBV19 with TRBJ1-4, with D uncertain. CDR3 length: 13 residues. CDR1 LNHDA and CDR2 SQIVND come from the germline V gene (reference sequence). CDR3 DNA: TGTGCTAGTAGTTTGAGGGCCTGGGAAAAACTGTTTTTT. It yields the protein CASSLRAWEKLFF.

The genes are TRBV18 and TRBJ2-1, with TRBD2 identical over 9 bases. CDR3 length: 16 residues. The V gene's germline CDR1 is KGHSH and CDR2 LQKENI. The junction had 8 bases not matched to a gene; V was cut back by 6 bases and J by 2 bases. The CDR3 spells CASSPSAGGAYNEQFF. CDR3 DNA: TGTGCCAGCTCCCCTTCCGCGGGGGGGGCCTACAATGAGCAGTTCTTC.

The J gene is TRBJ2-7, the V gene TRBV7-2; maybe TRBD2 (6 bases). CDR3 length equals 15 residues. Germline lookup yields CDR1 SGHTA and CDR2 FQGNSA. With 5 bases removed from V and 0 bases from J, the gap between germline ends came to 14 bases. The CDR3 coding sequence is TGTGCCAGCAGCCCCAGGGTGGGGGGCTCCTACGAGCAGTACTTC. Amino acids: CASSPRVGGSYEQYF. Full variable domain (remainder filled in from reference TRBV7-2 and TRBJ2-7): GAGVSQSPSNKVTEKGKDVELRCDPISGHTALYWYRQSLGQGLEFLIYFQGNSAPDKSGLPSDRFSAERTGGSVSTLTIQRTQQEDSAVYLCASSPRVGGSYEQYFGPGTRLTVT.